This TCR beta chain is from a study of Graves' ophthalmopathy and Graves' hyperthyroidism. This clonotype has a count of ten or more. TCR beta CDR3 regions were amplified from RNA transcripts. The authors performed first-round RT-PCR with HTBI primers and then a second-round multiplex PCR. In TCRdb, the multiplex PCR reads were re-called with MiXCR into one record per CDR3 protein. The table lists 360,000 or so distinct CDR3 sequences, around 16% of them singletons. Each donor who had ophthalmopathy showed moderate-to-severe activity, a CAS of ≥3, a NOSPECS of ≥4, and a duration under 3 months. Trimming at V came to 4 bases and at J to 3 bases, leaving 13 bases not matched to a gene. This CDR3 contains 17 residues. CDR1 and CDR2 from the germline V gene are SGHAT and FQNNGV.

This chain links TRBV11-2 with TRBJ2-7, with 9 bases that match TRBD2. This TCR came from a woman aged 18-29 years with Graves' ophthalmopathy. Material for sequencing was peripheral blood. CDR3 region: CASSSPGSGSSFYEQYF. CDR3 nucleotides: TGTGCCAGCAGCTCCCCGGGTAGCGGGAGCTCTTTCTACGAGCAGTACTTC.